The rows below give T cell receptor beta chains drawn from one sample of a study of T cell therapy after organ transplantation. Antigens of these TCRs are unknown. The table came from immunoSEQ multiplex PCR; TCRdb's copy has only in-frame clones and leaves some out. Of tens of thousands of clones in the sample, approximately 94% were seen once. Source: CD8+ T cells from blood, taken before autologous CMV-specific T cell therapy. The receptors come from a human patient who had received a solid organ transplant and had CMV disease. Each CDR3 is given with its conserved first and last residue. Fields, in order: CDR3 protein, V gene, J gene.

CASSQDRAGNTEAFF,TRBV4-3,TRBJ1-1
CASSSLGYGYTF,TRBV19,TRBJ1-2
CAWSVDRGNQPQHF,TRBV30,TRBJ1-5
CASSVGQMGNQPQHF,TRBV5-6,TRBJ1-5
CASSSDETLNTGELFF,TRBV5-1,TRBJ2-2
CASSSSTLAGELFF,TRBV6-5,TRBJ2-2
CASSFPWEVANTEAFF,TRBV5-6,TRBJ1-1
CASNSPGAAPGEQYF,TRBV27,TRBJ2-7
CSRGPPWGNTIYF,TRBV29-1,TRBJ1-3
CASSPPRGYNEQFF,TRBV25-1,TRBJ2-1
CASSEVRAIGQYF,TRBV10-1,TRBJ2-3
CASSVGGHFQETQYF,TRBV9,TRBJ2-5
CATAVGLANEQFF,TRBV27,TRBJ2-1
CASSSPGALSYEQYF,TRBV28,TRBJ2-7
CASSPGTVSGNTIYF,TRBV7-8,TRBJ1-3
CASSPNTPHEQYF,TRBV6-1,TRBJ2-7
CASSPTLGGRNEQFF,TRBV2,TRBJ2-1
CSVARGSTEAFF,TRBV29-1,TRBJ1-1